The 14 T cell receptor beta chains given below trace back to one sample, sequenced in a study of cytomegalovirus exposure and HLA in healthy donors. The PCR made use of 60 Vbeta and 13 Jbeta primers. Generated by immunoSEQ multiplex PCR, the TCRdb table keeps only in-frame clones and is missing some. The sample holds 75,000 to 100,000 clones, around 69% seen once. Sequenced input: PBMCs. These receptors were taken from a woman between 55 and 75 years old in good health and CMV-seropositive.

This clone came up once. J is TRBJ1-5 and V is TRBV10-3; D perhaps matches TRBD1 (6 bases). V was trimmed by 3 bases and J by 9 bases, leaving 15 bases between them. This CDR3 has 14 residues. Germline V gene sequence: CDR1 ENHRY, CDR2 SYGVKD. In nucleotides, the CDR3 is TGTGCCATCAGTGAAGCGGGGGCAGGAGTGCCCCAGCATTTT. Its translation: CAISEAGAGVPQHF.

The chain uses TRBV28 and TRBJ2-7, with D perhaps matching TRBD2 (5 bases). Between the trimmed V and J ends, which lost 7 bases and 9 bases, there was a span of 25 bases. The CDR3 totals 15 residues. In germline, CDR1 is MDHEN, CDR2 SYDVKM. The CDR3 DNA follows: TGTGCCAGCACCTACGCCGGCGGGCTTAGGGTAGGGCAGTACTTC. It codes for CASTYAGGLRVGQYF.

The J gene is TRBJ2-1, the V gene TRBV4-2; 9 bases match TRBD2. The trim removed 4 bases at V and 7 bases at J, leaving 8 bases unmatched. The CDR3 consists of 15 residues. CDR1 is LGHNA, CDR2 YNFKEQ, per germline. CDR3 in amino acids: CASSLGTSRVNEQFF. CDR3 nucleotide sequence: TGTGCCAGCAGCCTTGGGACTAGCAGAGTGAATGAGCAGTTCTTC.

The chain uses TRBV27 and TRBJ2-4, with D possibly being TRBD1 (6 bases). Between the trimmed V and J ends, which lost 6 bases and 1 base, there was a span of 16 bases. This CDR3 is built from 16 residues. Germline V gene data show CDR1 as MNHEY and CDR2 as SMNVEV (reference sequence). In DNA, the CDR3 is TGTGCCAGCAGCCGCAAGGGGGAATACGCCAAAAACATTCAGTACTTC. Encoded protein: CASSRKGEYAKNIQYF.

The chain is built from TRBV6-5 and TRBJ2-7; D might be TRBD1 (6 bases). Trimming cost V 1 base and J 3 bases, with 10 bases left between them. The germline V gene has CDR1 MNHEY and CDR2 SVGAGI. The CDR3 contains 14 residues. The CDR3 DNA reads TGTGCCAGCAGTTACTTCGGCAGGGGCTACGAGCAGTACTTC. Its translation: CASSYFGRGYEQYF.

The rearrangement joins TRBV6-6 to TRBJ2-7; 7 bases map to TRBD1. The CDR3 sequence is 14 residues long. V dropped 0 bases and J dropped 7; count of bases not matched to a gene: 6. The germline gives CDR1 MNHNY, CDR2 SVGAGI (reference sequence). The CDR3 spells CASSYSRAGGEQYF. For the CDR3, the DNA is TGTGCCAGCAGTTACTCGAGGGCAGGGGGAGAGCAGTACTTC.

The rearrangement uses TRBV7-9 and TRBJ2-1; 8 positions match TRBD1. The CDR3 consists of 18 residues. Germline assignment: CDR1 SEHNR and CDR2 FQNEAQ (reference sequence). Germline trimming cut 5 bases from V and 4 bases from J; bases unmatched to any gene: 16. CDR3 nucleotides: TGTGCCAGCAGCCCCATTACCCTCAGGGACAGGAGGTACAATGAGCAGTTCTTC. Translating it yields CASSPITLRDRRYNEQFF.

V is TRBV5-1 and J is TRBJ2-1; 12 positions match TRBD2. V was pared by 4 bases and J by 0 bases, with 8 bases of the junction left unmatched. CDR3 length equals 18 residues. Germline V lookup: CDR1 SGHRS, CDR2 YFSETQ. The CDR3 sequence: CASSRWTSGASSYNEQFF. The CDR3 coding sequence is TGCGCCAGCAGCCGTTGGACTAGCGGGGCTAGCTCCTACAATGAGCAGTTCTTC.

The chain has TRBV7-9 and TRBJ1-2; 12 nucleotides match TRBD1. The germline gives CDR1 SEHNR, CDR2 FQNEAQ (reference sequence). This CDR3 contains 16 residues. Losses at the gene ends were 0 bases for V and 8 bases for J; bases not matched to a gene: 7. The CDR3 region has the DNA TGTGCCAGCAGCTTAGCGCTCCGGGACAGGGGGCTCGGCTACACCTTC. Protein sequence: CASSLALRDRGLGYTF.

CDR3 sequence (DNA): TGCGCCAGCAGCCTGACTAGGGATGAGCAGTTCTTC. It codes for CASSLTRDEQFF. The rearrangement uses TRBV4-1 and TRBJ2-1; D may be TRBD2 (6 bases). V shed 4 bases and J shed 8 bases, with 9 bases lying between them. The CDR3 consists of 12 residues. The germline V gene encodes CDR1 MGHRA and CDR2 YSYEKL.

This chain joins TRBV30 and TRBJ2-3; D remains ambiguous. The germline V and J ends were trimmed by 3 bases and 0 bases, with 10 bases remaining between them. This CDR3 contains 14 residues. Germline V gene data show CDR1 as GTSNPN and CDR2 as SVGIG (reference sequence). The CDR3 protein is CAWRRATSTDTQYF. The DNA for the CDR3 is TGTGCCTGGAGAAGAGCTACTAGCACAGATACGCAGTATTTT.

The chain employs TRBV27 and TRBJ2-1; the D gene is possibly TRBD2 (5 bases). V lost 4 bases and J 0 bases, leaving 10 bases between the germline ends. CDR1 is MNHEY, CDR2 SMNVEV, per germline (reference sequence). The CDR3 is 15 residues long. CDR3 nucleotides: TGTGCCAGCAGTTCGGACTGGAGCTCCTACAATGAGCAGTTCTTC. Translation: CASSSDWSSYNEQFF.

DNA for the CDR3: TGTGCCAGCAGTTTTTCCCTAGCGGGAGTTCGCAAGCAGTACTTC. It encodes CASSFSLAGVRKQYF. The chain joins TRBV27 to TRBJ2-7; TRBD2 matches at 10 bases. Germline V gene sequence: CDR1 MNHEY, CDR2 SMNVEV (reference sequence). The V and J ends lost 3 bases and 8 bases, in that order; junction bases with no gene match: 10. This CDR3 has 15 residues.

This clone was seen only a few times. The chain couples TRBV5-6 to TRBJ1-3; possibly TRBD1 for D (6 bases). V lost 1 base, J lost 4 bases, and 15 bases lay in between. Germline V gene sequence: CDR1 SGHDT, CDR2 YYEEEE. There are 16 residues in the CDR3. In DNA, the CDR3 is TGTGCCAGCAGCTTGTTACGGGGGGCCGGGGGAAACACCATATATTTT. Its protein product is CASSLLRGAGGNTIYF. The whole variable domain, remainder taken from reference TRBV5-6 and TRBJ1-3, is DAGVTQSPTHLIKTRGQQVTLRCSPKSGHDTVSWYQQALGQGPQFIFQYYEEEERQRGNFPDRFSGHQFPNYSSELNVNALLLGDSALYLCASSLLRGAGGNTIYFGEGSWLTVV.